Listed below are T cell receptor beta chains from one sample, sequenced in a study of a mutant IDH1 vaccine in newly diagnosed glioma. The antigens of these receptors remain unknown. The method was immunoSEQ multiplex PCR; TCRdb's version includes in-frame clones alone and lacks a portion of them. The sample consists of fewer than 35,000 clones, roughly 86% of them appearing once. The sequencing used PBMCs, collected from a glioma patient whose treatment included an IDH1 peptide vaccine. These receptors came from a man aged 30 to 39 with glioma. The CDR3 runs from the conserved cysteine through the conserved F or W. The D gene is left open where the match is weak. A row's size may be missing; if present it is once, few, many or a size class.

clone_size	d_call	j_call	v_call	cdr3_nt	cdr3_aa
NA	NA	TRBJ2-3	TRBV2	TGTGCCAGCAGTGGTGGCCCATCAGATACGCAGTATTTT	CASSGGPSDTQYF
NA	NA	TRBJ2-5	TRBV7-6	TGTGCCAGCAGCTTATACCCGGACCAAGAGACCCAGTACTTC	CASSLYPDQETQYF
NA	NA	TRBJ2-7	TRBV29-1	TGCAGCGTCTCCGGGACACCTACCTACGAGCAGTACTTC	CSVSGTPTYEQYF
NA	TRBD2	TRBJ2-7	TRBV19	TGTGCCAGTAGTATAGGACTAGCGGGAGGGAGCTACGAGCAGTACTTC	CASSIGLAGGSYEQYF
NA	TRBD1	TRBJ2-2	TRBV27	TGTGCCAGCAGCACCCTTAACAGGGGGACGGGCACCGGGGAGCTGTTTTTT	CASSTLNRGTGTGELFF
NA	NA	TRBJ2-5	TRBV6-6	TGTGCCAGCAGTCCTGGGGGGGAGACCCAGTACTTC	CASSPGGETQYF
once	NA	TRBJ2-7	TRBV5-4	TGTGCCAGCAGCTCGGAAACAGGCTACGAGCAGTACTTC	CASSSETGYEQYF
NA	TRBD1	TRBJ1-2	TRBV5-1	TGCGCCAGCAGCTTACAGGGGGCGGGTGGCTACACCTTC	CASSLQGAGGYTF
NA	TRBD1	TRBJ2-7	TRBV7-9	TGTGCCAGCAGCTCCCACTCCGACAGGGGCCACGAGCAGTACTTC	CASSSHSDRGHEQYF
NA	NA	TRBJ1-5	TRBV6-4	TGTGCCAGCAGCGAACGCCGTACGGGGGACGACAATCAGCCCCAGCATTTT	CASSERRTGDDNQPQHF
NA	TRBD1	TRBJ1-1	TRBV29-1	TGCAGCGTTGAGGACAGGAGGAACACTGAAGCTTTCTTT	CSVEDRRNTEAFF
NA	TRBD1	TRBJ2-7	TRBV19	TGTGCCAGTTCCGGGACAGTCTCCTACGAGCAGTACTTC	CASSGTVSYEQYF
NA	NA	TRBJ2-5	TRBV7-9	TGTGCCAGCAGCCCCACCCTAGGGGAGACCCAGTACTTC	CASSPTLGETQYF
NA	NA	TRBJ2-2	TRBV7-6	TGTGCCAGCAGCTCTACTCCAGCACAGTCGAACACCGGGGAGCTGTTTTTT	CASSSTPAQSNTGELFF
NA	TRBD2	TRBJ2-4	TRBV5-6	TGTGCCAGCACCTGGGAGGGAGGAAACATTCAGTACTTC	CASTWEGGNIQYF
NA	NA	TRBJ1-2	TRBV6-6	TGTGCCAGCAGTTACCTCGGAGGGGGCTACACCTTC	CASSYLGGGYTF
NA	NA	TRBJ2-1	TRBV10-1	TGCGCCAGCAGTGAGTTAGGGCCCTACAATGAGCAGTTCTTC	CASSELGPYNEQFF
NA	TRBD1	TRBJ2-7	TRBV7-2	TGTGCCAGCAGCCCCCAGACAGGGTCCGTGGGCGAGCAGTACTTC	CASSPQTGSVGEQYF
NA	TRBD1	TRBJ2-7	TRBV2	TGTGCCAGCACTGAATTGGGACAGGGGGCCTACGAGCAGTACTTC	CASTELGQGAYEQYF
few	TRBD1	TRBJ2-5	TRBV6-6	TGTGCCAGCAGTTCGGGGACAGGGAAGCAAGAGACCCAGTACTTC	CASSSGTGKQETQYF
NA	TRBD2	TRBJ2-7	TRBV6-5	TGTGCCAGCAGTTACTCTCGAGGGAGGGCCTACGAGCAGTACTTC	CASSYSRGRAYEQYF
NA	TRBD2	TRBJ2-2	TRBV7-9	TGTGCCAGCAGCCCAGGACTAGCGGGAGCCGGGGAGCTGTTTTTT	CASSPGLAGAGELFF
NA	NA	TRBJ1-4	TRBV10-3	TGTGCCATCAGTGACGCGACTTTAGGGGAAAAACTGTTTTTT	CAISDATLGEKLFF
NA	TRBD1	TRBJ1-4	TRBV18	TGTGCCAGCTCCTACGGACAGGGTGGCGAAAAACTGTTTTTT	CASSYGQGGEKLFF
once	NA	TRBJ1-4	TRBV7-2	TGTGCCAGCAGCTCAGGGCCTACTAATGAAAAACTGTTTTTT	CASSSGPTNEKLFF
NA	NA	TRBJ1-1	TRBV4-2	TGTGCCAGCAGCCAACCGGGCCAGGGAGGAGGGACAGCTTTCTTT	CASSQPGQGGGTAFF
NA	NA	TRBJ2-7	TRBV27	TGTGCCAGCAGTTTAGCACAGAGCTACGAGCAGTACTTC	CASSLAQSYEQYF
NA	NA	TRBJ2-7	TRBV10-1	TGCGCCAGCGTGGTAGGCTGGCGGAACCTACACTACGAGCAGTACTTC	CASVVGWRNLHYEQYF
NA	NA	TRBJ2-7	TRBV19	TGTGCCAGTGCCCTTGGAGGGGAGGGGGCGTGGGAGCAGTACTTC	CASALGGEGAWEQYF
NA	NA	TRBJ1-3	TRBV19	TGTGCCAGTAGTCAAGTTTTCTCTGGAAACACCATATATTTT	CASSQVFSGNTIYF
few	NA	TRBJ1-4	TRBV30	TGTGCCTGGAGTGGAAAAGCAGGGAATGAAAAACTGTTTTTT	CAWSGKAGNEKLFF
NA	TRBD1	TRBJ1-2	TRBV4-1	TGCGCCAGCAGCCCGGGACAGCCCGCCCGGGTCTATGGCTACACCTTC	CASSPGQPARVYGYTF
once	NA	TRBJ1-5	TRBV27	TGTGCCAGCAGTCCCCCGGGGGGTACGGGGCAGCCCCAGCATTTT	CASSPPGGTGQPQHF
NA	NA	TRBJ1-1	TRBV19	TGTGCCAGTTCGACGACAGGCGGTCGATTAGGAGGAGCTTTCTTT	CASSTTGGRLGGAFF
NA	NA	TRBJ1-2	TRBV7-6	TGTGCCAGCAGCTTTGGGACGCACTATGGCTACACCTTC	CASSFGTHYGYTF
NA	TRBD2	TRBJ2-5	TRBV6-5	TGTGCCAGCAGAGGGACTATCACGGAATTCTTTACCCAGTACTTC	CASRGTITEFFTQYF
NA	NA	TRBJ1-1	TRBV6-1	TGTGCCAGCAGTGACGGCACCATGGGGACTGAAGCTTTCTTT	CASSDGTMGTEAFF
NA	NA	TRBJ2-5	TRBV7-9	TGTGCCAGCAGCTTACCCGTAGAGACCCAGTACTTC	CASSLPVETQYF
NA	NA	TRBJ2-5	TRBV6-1	TGTGCCAGCAGCGTTGGGGGACGGCGACAAGAGACCCAGTACTTC	CASSVGGRRQETQYF
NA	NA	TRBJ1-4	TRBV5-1	TGCGCCAGCAGCTTGGCCGGCAGAAGCAATGAAAAACTGTTTTTT	CASSLAGRSNEKLFF
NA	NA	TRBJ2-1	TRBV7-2	TGTGCCAGCAGCTTAGGTGAAAGGCAGTTCTTC	CASSLGERQFF
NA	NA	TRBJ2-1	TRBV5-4	TGTGCCAGCAGCTTGGGAACGGCAGCGGCCTACAATGAGCAGTTCTTC	CASSLGTAAAYNEQFF
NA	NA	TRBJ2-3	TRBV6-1	TGTGCCAGCAGTTCAGCGGCGGTCGGCACAGATACGCAGTATTTT	CASSSAAVGTDTQYF
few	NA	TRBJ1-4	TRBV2	TGTGCCAGCCCAGGAGCAACTAATGAAAAACTGTTTTTT	CASPGATNEKLFF
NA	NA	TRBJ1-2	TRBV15	TGTGCCACCAGCAGAGATAGGGATGGCTACACCTTC	CATSRDRDGYTF
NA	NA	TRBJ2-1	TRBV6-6	TGTGCCAGCAGTTACTCGGCAGTATACAATGAGCAGTTCTTC	CASSYSAVYNEQFF
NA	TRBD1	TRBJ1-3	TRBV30	TGTGCCTGGACCCAGAGGTGGACAGGCCGAAACACCATATATTTT	CAWTQRWTGRNTIYF
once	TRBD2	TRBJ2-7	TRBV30	TGTGCCTGGAGGACTAGCGGGAGTAAGTACGAGCAGTACTTC	CAWRTSGSKYEQYF
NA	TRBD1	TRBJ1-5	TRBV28	TGTGCCAGCAGTTTAGACCCAAGGGGACAGGGAGGCGGTGGCAATCAGCCCCAGCATTTT	CASSLDPRGQGGGGNQPQHF
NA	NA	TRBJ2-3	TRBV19	TGTGCCAGTAGTAACCCGACGGCCTCCTTCTCCACAGATACGCAGTATTTT	CASSNPTASFSTDTQYF
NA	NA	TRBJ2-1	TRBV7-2	TGTGCCAGCAGCTTAGGGGGAAGCGCGAATGAGCAGTTCTTC	CASSLGGSANEQFF